Listed below are T cell receptor beta chains from one sample, sequenced in a study of blood T cell repertoires in COVID-19. Assay used: immunoSEQ multiplex PCR; TCRdb lists only in-frame clones, some missing. Found here are some 80,000 clones, roughly nine tenths of them singletons; the top ten hold about 15%. Sequencing was carried out using peripheral blood. The source is an elderly woman with active or convalescent COVID-19. Both conserved end residues are part of each CDR3. Each record gives: CDR3 DNA, CDR3 protein, J gene, clone size, V gene, D gene. D genes are given only for firm matches. Not all rows give a size; the values are once, few, many and, for expanded clones, a class.

cdr3_nt: TGTGCCAGCAGCTTGACAGGGGGCGCGGGAGGCTACACCTTC; cdr3_aa: CASSLTGGAGGYTF; j_call: TRBJ1-2; clone_size: NA; v_call: TRBV5-6; d_call: TRBD1
cdr3_nt: TGCGCCAGCAGCTTTTCGACAGGGTCGGTCTATGGCTACACCTTC; cdr3_aa: CASSFSTGSVYGYTF; j_call: TRBJ1-2; clone_size: NA; v_call: TRBV5-1; d_call: TRBD1
cdr3_nt: TGTGCCAGCAGGCGGACAGGGGGCCAAGAGACCCAGTACTTC; cdr3_aa: CASRRTGGQETQYF; j_call: TRBJ2-5; clone_size: NA; v_call: TRBV5-6; d_call: TRBD1
cdr3_nt: TGTGCCTGTAGGACAGGGAACACTGAAGCTTTCTTT; cdr3_aa: CACRTGNTEAFF; j_call: TRBJ1-1; clone_size: NA; v_call: TRBV19; d_call: TRBD1
cdr3_nt: TGTGCCAGCCTGCGGGCTGGACAGCCCCAGCATTTT; cdr3_aa: CASLRAGQPQHF; j_call: TRBJ1-5; clone_size: NA; v_call: TRBV6-5; d_call: NA
cdr3_nt: TGTGCCAGCAGCGTACAGAATTCTGACCAAGAGACCCAGTACTTC; cdr3_aa: CASSVQNSDQETQYF; j_call: TRBJ2-5; clone_size: once; v_call: TRBV2; d_call: NA
cdr3_nt: TGTGCCAGCAGCTTAGCTTTAAATAACAGGGGCGACTATGGCTACACCTTC; cdr3_aa: CASSLALNNRGDYGYTF; j_call: TRBJ1-2; clone_size: NA; v_call: TRBV7-6; d_call: TRBD1
cdr3_nt: TGTGCCAGCATAAGTGGAGACACAGATACGCAGTATTTT; cdr3_aa: CASISGDTDTQYF; j_call: TRBJ2-3; clone_size: NA; v_call: TRBV2; d_call: NA
cdr3_nt: TGTGCCAGCTCCTTGAATGGGTTGGACAGGGGGCGCAGCTATGGCTACACCTTC; cdr3_aa: CASSLNGLDRGRSYGYTF; j_call: TRBJ1-2; clone_size: NA; v_call: TRBV18; d_call: TRBD1
cdr3_nt: TGTGCCAGCAGTTTGGAGGGGAGCTCCTATAATTCACCCCTCCACTTT; cdr3_aa: CASSLEGSSYNSPLHF; j_call: TRBJ1-6; clone_size: NA; v_call: TRBV6-5; d_call: NA
cdr3_nt: TGTGCCAGCAGACAGGACAGGGGGCGATGGACTGAAGCTTTCTTT; cdr3_aa: CASRQDRGRWTEAFF; j_call: TRBJ1-1; clone_size: NA; v_call: TRBV7-2; d_call: TRBD1
cdr3_nt: TGTGCCAGCAGCCACGGGAGGATGCGTTTGAATGAGCAGTTCTTC; cdr3_aa: CASSHGRMRLNEQFF; j_call: TRBJ2-1; clone_size: NA; v_call: TRBV14; d_call: TRBD2
cdr3_nt: TGTGCCAGCAGGAGACAGGGGCTCACTGAAGCTTTCTTT; cdr3_aa: CASRRQGLTEAFF; j_call: TRBJ1-1; clone_size: NA; v_call: TRBV28; d_call: TRBD1
cdr3_nt: TGTGCCAGCAGTTTACAGGGACTAAGCAATCAGCCCCAGCATTTT; cdr3_aa: CASSLQGLSNQPQHF; j_call: TRBJ1-5; clone_size: NA; v_call: TRBV6-5; d_call: NA
cdr3_nt: TGTGCCAGCAGCTTCAGGACTAGTCGGAACATTCAGTACTTC; cdr3_aa: CASSFRTSRNIQYF; j_call: TRBJ2-4; clone_size: NA; v_call: TRBV5-4; d_call: TRBD2
cdr3_nt: TGTGCCAGCAGGAAGGGAGGTAGCAATCAGCCCCAGCATTTT; cdr3_aa: CASRKGGSNQPQHF; j_call: TRBJ1-5; clone_size: NA; v_call: TRBV27; d_call: NA
cdr3_nt: TGCGCCAGCAGCCCAAGGACTAGCGGGTTCCCCTACGAGCAGTACTTC; cdr3_aa: CASSPRTSGFPYEQYF; j_call: TRBJ2-7; clone_size: NA; v_call: TRBV5-1; d_call: TRBD2